Listed here are 8 T cell receptor beta chains from one sample, sequenced in a study of T cell repertoires in Merkel cell carcinoma. Profiled with immunoSEQ multiplex PCR; TCRdb holds only in-frame clones, not every one. This sample has 13,000 to 15,000 clones, with roughly four fifths found just once. What was sequenced was tumor tissue. These TCRs come from an adult with Merkel cell carcinoma.

The chain combines TRBV5-1 with TRBJ1-4; possible D gene TRBD1, 5 bases. V lost 3 bases, J lost 2 bases, and 11 bases lay in between. This CDR3 is 15 amino acids long. Germline CDR1 and CDR2: SGHRS and YFSETQ. For the CDR3, the DNA is TGCGCCAGCAGCTCATTAGGGGATACTAATGAAAAACTGTTTTTT. This gives the protein CASSSLGDTNEKLFF.

This clone has a single count. This rearrangement joins TRBV14 to TRBJ1-1, with D possibly TRBD1 on 5 matching bases. Trimming shortened V by 7 bases and J by 5 bases, and 17 bases separated the two germline ends. From germline, CDR1 is SGHDN and CDR2 FVKESK. This CDR3 comprises 14 residues. The CDR3 here is CASKRGSSQTEAFF. CDR3 coding DNA: TGTGCCAGCAAGCGGGGGTCCAGTCAGACTGAAGCTTTCTTT. Full variable domain (missing parts from reference TRBV14 and TRBJ1-1): EAGVTQFPSHSVIEKGQTVTLRCDPISGHDNLYWYRRVMGKEIKFLLHFVKESKQDESGMPNNRFLAERTGGTYSTLKVQPAELEDSGVYFCASKRGSSQTEAFFGQGTRLTVV.

The chain links TRBV4-1 to TRBJ2-5, with 14 bases identical to TRBD2. The CDR3 has 16 residues. J was trimmed by 7 bases and V by 0 bases; bases with no gene match: 4. Germline values: CDR1 MGHRA, CDR2 YSYEKL. The CDR3 reads CASSQDAGTSGRTQYF. CDR3 DNA: TGCGCCAGCAGCCAAGACGCCGGGACTAGCGGGAGGACCCAGTACTTC.

The CDR3 nucleotides read TGTGCCAGCAGCCCCCGTGGGTTACTAGGGGACACTGAAGCTTTCTTT. It specifies CASSPRGLLGDTEAFF. J is TRBJ1-1 and V is TRBV7-6, with a weak D call TRBD1 (5 bases). CDR1 and CDR2 from the germline V gene are SGHVS and FNYEAQ. This CDR3 is 16 amino acids long. Trimming cost V 5 bases and J 3 bases, with 19 bases left between them.

The rearrangement links TRBV7-2 to TRBJ2-1; weak D call: TRBD2 (5 bases). Germline CDR1 is SGHTA and CDR2 is FQGNSA. This CDR3 comprises 16 residues. Trimming stripped 7 bases from V and 2 bases from J, with 18 bases between. DNA for the CDR3: TGTGCCAGCAACCAATGGGGTGGGAGAGCCTACAATGAGCAGTTCTTC. This codes for CASNQWGGRAYNEQFF.

The chain employs TRBV11-3 and TRBJ1-1; D not certain. Trimming pared 5 bases from V and 7 bases from J, leaving 14 bases between. Germline-derived CDR1 and CDR2 are SGHNT and YENEEA. The CDR3 is made up of 13 amino acids. CDR3 region: CASSPLGRVEAFF. As DNA, the CDR3 is TGTGCCAGCAGCCCCTTGGGCCGCGTTGAAGCTTTCTTT.

The chain is built from TRBV10-3 and TRBJ1-1; D perhaps matches TRBD1 (5 bases). There are 11 residues in the CDR3. CDR1 is ENHRY, CDR2 SYGVKD, per germline. The chain's CDR3 is CGVSGGTEAFF. The CDR3 DNA follows: TGTGGGGTGAGTGGGGGAACTGAAGCTTTCTTT.

This rearrangement joins TRBV3-1 (or the pseudogene TRBV3-2) to TRBJ2-3; 14 bases fit TRBD2. V shed 1 base and J 2 bases; nucleotides not matched to a gene: 8. CDR3 length: 19 amino acids. Germline V gives CDR1 LGHDT, CDR2 YNNKEL (reference sequence). The CDR3 nucleotides are TGTGCCAGCAGCCAAGTGGGACTAGCGGGAGCCCAATTCACAGATACGCAGTATTTT. This sequence encodes CASSQVGLAGAQFTDTQYF.